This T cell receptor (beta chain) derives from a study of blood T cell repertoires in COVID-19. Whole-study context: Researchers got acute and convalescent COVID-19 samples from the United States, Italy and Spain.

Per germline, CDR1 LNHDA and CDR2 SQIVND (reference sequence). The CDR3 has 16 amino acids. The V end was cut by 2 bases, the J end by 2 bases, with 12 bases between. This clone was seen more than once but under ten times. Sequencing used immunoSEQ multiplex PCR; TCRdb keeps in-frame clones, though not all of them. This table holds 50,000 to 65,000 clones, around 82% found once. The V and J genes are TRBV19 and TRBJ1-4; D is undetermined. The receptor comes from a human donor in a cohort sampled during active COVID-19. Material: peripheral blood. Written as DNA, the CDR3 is TGTGCCAGTAGTATATTTGGGGAGACGACTAATGAAAAACTGTTTTTT. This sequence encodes CASSIFGETTNEKLFF.